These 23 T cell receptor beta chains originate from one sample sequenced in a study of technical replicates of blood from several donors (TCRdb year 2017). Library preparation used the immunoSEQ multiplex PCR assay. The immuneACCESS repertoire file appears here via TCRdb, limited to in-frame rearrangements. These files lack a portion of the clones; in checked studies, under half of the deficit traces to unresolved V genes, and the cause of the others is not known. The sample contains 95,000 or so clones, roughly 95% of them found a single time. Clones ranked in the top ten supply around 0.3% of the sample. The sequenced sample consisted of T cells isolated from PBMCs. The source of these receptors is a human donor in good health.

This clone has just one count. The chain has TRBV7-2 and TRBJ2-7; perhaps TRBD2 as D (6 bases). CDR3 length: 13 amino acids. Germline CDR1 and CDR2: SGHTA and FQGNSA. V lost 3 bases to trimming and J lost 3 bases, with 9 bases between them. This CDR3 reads CASSFAGLYEQYF. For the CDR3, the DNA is TGTGCCAGCAGCTTTGCGGGACTCTACGAGCAGTACTTC.

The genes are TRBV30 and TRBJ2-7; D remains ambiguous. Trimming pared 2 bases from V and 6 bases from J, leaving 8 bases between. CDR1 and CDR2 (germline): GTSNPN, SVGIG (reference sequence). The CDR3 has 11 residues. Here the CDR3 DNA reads TGTGCCTGGAGTCTTACTCGCGAGCAGTACTTC. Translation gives CAWSLTREQYF.

CDR3: CASSPTGPPYEQYF. The CDR3 DNA reads TGCGCCAGCAGCCCCACAGGACCTCCCTACGAGCAGTACTTC. The chain employs TRBV4-3 and TRBJ2-7; D may be TRBD1 (5 bases). The CDR3 has 14 amino acids. With 4 bases removed from V and 2 bases from J, the gap between germline ends came to 12 bases. In germline, CDR1 is LGHNA, CDR2 YSLEER.

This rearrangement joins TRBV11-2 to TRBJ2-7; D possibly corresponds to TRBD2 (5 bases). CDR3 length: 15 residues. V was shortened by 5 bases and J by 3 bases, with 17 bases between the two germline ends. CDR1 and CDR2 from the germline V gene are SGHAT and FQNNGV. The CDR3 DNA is TGTGCCAGCAGCCTAGCTAGTGGATCCCTCTACGAGCAGTACTTC. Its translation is CASSLASGSLYEQYF.

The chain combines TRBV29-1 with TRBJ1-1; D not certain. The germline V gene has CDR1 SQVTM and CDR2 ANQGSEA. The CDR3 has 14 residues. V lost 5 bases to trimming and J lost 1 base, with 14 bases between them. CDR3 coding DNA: TGCAGCGTTCCCCCGGGGTCTAAGAACACTGAAGCTTTCTTT. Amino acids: CSVPPGSKNTEAFF. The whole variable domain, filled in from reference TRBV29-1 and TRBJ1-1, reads SAVISQKPSRDICQRGTSLTIQCQVDSQVTMMFWYRQQPGQSLTLIATANQGSEATYESGFVIDKFPISRPNLTFSTLTVSNMSPEDSSIYLCSVPPGSKNTEAFFGQGTRLTVV.

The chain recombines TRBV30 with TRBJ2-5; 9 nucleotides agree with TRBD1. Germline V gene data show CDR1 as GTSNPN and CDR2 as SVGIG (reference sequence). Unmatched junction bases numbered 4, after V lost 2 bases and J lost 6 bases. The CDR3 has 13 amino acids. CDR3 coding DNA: TGTGCCTGGAGTACAGGGGGCTGGAAGACCCAGTACTTC. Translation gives CAWSTGGWKTQYF.

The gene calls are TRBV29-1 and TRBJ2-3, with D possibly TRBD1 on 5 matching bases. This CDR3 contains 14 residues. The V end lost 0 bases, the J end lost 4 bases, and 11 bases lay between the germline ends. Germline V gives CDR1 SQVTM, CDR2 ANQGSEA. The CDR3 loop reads CSVEEAGPADTQYF. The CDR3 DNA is TGCAGCGTTGAAGAAGCAGGGCCCGCAGATACGCAGTATTTT.

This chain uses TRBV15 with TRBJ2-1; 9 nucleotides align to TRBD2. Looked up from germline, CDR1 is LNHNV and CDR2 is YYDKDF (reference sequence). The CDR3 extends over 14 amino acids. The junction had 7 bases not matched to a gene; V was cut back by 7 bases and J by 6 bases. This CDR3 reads CATIGGRGSNEQFF. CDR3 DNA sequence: TGTGCCACCATCGGCGGGAGGGGGTCCAATGAGCAGTTCTTC.

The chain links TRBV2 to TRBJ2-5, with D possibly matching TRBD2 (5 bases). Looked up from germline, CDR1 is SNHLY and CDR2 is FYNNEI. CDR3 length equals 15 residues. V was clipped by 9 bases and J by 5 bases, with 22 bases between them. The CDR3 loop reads CASSTVILGFETQYF. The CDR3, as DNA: TGTGCCAGTTCTACTGTGATACTAGGCTTTGAGACCCAGTACTTC.

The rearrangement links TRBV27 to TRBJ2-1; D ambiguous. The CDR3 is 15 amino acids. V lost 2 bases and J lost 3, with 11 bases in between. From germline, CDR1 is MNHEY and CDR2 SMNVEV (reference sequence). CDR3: CASSLLGTVYNEQFF. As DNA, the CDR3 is TGTGCCAGCAGTTTACTCGGTACAGTCTACAATGAGCAGTTCTTC.

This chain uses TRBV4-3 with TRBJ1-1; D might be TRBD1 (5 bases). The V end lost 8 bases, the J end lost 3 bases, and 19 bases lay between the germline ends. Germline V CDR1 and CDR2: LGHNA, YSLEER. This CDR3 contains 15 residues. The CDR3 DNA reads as TGCGCCAGCCAGGCCTCGACAGTCATGTACACTGAAGCTTTCTTT. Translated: CASQASTVMYTEAFF.

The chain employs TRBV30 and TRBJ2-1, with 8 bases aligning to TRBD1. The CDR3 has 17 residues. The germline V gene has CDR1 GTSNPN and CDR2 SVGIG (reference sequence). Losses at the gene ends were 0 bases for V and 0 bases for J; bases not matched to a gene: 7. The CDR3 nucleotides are TGTGCCTGGAGTGTCCCAGGGGGCAGCCTCTCCTACAATGAGCAGTTCTTC. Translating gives CAWSVPGGSLSYNEQFF.

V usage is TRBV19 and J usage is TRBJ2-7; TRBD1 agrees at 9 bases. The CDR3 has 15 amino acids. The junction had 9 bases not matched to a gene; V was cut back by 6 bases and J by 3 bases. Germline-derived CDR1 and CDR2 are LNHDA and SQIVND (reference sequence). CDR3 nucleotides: TGTGCCAGTAGCTCAGGACAGGGGAGGTACTACGAGCAGTACTTC. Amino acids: CASSSGQGRYYEQYF.

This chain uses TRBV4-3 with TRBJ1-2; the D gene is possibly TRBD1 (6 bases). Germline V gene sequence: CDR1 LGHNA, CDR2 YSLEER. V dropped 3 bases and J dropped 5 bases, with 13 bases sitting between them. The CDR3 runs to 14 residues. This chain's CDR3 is CASSHAQGGYGYTF. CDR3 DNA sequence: TGCGCCAGCAGCCATGCACAGGGAGGGTATGGCTACACCTTC.

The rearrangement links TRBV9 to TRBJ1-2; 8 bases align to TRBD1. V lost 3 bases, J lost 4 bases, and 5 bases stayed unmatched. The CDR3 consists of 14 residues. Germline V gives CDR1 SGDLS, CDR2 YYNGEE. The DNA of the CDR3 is TGTGCCAGCAGCGGCGTCACAGGGGGCTATGGCTACACCTTC. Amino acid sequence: CASSGVTGGYGYTF. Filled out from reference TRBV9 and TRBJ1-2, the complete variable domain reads DSGVTQTPKHLITATGQRVTLRCSPRSGDLSVYWYQQSLDQGLQFLIQYYNGEERAKGNILERFSAQQFPDLHSELNLSSLELGDSALYFCASSGVTGGYGYTFGSGTRLTVV.

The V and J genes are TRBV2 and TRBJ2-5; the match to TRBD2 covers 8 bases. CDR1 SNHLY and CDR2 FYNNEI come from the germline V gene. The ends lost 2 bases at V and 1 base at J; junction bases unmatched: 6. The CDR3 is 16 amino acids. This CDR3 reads CASSENLSGTQETQYF. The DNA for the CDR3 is TGTGCCAGCAGTGAAAACCTTAGCGGGACCCAAGAGACCCAGTACTTC.

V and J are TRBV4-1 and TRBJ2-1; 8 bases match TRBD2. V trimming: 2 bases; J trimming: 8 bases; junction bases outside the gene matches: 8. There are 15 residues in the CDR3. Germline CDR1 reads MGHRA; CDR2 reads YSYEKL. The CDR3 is CASSQPGLGLDEQFF. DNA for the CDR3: TGCGCCAGCAGCCAACCGGGACTAGGACTAGATGAGCAGTTCTTC.

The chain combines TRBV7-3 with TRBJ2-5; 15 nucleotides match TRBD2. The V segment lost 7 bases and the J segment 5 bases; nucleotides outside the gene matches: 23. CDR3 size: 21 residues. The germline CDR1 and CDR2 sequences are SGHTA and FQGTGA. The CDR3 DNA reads TGTGCCAGCATCCTAAAGCCGAAGGGGACTAGCGGGAGGCCCTCGAGGGAGACCCAGTACTTC. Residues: CASILKPKGTSGRPSRETQYF.

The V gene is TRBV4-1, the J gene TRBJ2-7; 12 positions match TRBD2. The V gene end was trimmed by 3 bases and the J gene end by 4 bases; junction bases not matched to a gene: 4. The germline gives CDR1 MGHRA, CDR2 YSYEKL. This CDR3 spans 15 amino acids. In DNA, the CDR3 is TGCGCCAGCAGCCACGAGACTAGCGGGGGTTACGAGCAGTACTTC. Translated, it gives CASSHETSGGYEQYF.

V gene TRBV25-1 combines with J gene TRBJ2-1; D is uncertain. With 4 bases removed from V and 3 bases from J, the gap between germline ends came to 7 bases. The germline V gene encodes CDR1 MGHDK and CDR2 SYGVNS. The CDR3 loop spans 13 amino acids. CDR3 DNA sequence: TGTGCCAGCAGTGGTAGTAGCTACAATGAGCAGTTCTTC. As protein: CASSGSSYNEQFF.

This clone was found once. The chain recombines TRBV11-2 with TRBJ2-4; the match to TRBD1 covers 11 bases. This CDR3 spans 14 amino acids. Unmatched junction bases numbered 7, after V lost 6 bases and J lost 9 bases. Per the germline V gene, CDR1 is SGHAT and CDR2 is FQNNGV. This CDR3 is CASRGWGQGVIQYF. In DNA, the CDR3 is TGTGCCAGCAGGGGGTGGGGACAGGGGGTCATTCAGTACTTC.

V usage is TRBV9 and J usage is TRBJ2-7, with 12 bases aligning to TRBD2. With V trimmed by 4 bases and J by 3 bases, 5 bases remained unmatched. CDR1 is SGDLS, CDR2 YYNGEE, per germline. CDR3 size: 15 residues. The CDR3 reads CASSSGLAGYYEQYF. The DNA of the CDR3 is TGTGCCAGCAGCTCGGGACTAGCGGGCTACTACGAGCAGTACTTC. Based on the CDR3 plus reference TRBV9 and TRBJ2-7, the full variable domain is DSGVTQTPKHLITATGQRVTLRCSPRSGDLSVYWYQQSLDQGLQFLIQYYNGEERAKGNILERFSAQQFPDLHSELNLSSLELGDSALYFCASSSGLAGYYEQYFGPGTRLTVT.

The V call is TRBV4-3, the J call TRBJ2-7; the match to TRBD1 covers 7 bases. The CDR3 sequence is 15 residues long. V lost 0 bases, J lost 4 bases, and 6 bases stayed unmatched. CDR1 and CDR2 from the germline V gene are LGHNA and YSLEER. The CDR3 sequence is CASSQEGTDQYEQYF. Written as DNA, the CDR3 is TGCGCCAGCAGCCAAGAGGGGACAGATCAGTACGAGCAGTACTTC.